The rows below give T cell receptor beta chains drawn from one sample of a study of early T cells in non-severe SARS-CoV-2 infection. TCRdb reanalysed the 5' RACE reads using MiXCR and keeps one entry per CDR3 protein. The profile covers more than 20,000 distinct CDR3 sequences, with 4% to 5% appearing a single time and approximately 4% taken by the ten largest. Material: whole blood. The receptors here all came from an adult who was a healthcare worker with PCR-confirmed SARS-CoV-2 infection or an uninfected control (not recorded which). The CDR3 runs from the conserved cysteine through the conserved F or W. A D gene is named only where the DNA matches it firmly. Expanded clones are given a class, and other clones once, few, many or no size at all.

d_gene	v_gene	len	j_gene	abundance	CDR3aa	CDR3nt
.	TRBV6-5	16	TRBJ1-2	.	CASSYSIRAALSGYTF	TGTGCCAGCAGTTACTCGATTAGGGCCGCGCTCTCTGGCTACACCTTC
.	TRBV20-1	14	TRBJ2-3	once	CSASGGATTDTQYF	TGCAGTGCTAGCGGGGGCGCTACCACAGATACGCAGTATTTT
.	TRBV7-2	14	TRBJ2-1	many	CASSVRLAYNEQFF	TGTGCCAGCAGCGTCCGACTAGCCTACAATGAGCAGTTCTTC
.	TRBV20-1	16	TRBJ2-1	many	CSARVSAGSSYNEQFF	TGCAGTGCTAGAGTCAGTGCGGGGAGCTCCTACAATGAGCAGTTCTTC
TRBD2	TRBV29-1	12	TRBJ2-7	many	CSTTSGSYEQYF	TGCAGCACGACTAGCGGCTCCTACGAGCAGTACTTC
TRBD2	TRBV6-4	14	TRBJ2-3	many	CASSELAGVDTQYF	TGTGCCAGCAGTGAACTAGCGGGAGTAGATACGCAGTATTTT
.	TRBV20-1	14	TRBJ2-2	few	CSARDVQLTGELFF	TGCAGTGCTAGAGATGTACAGCTCACCGGGGAGCTGTTTTTT
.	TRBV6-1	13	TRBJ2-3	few	CASRPGATDTQYF	TGTGCCAGCCGCCCCGGGGCGACAGATACGCAGTATTTT
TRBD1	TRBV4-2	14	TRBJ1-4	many	CASSPTGETEKLFF	TGTGCCAGCAGCCCGACAGGGGAAACCGAAAAACTGTTTTTT
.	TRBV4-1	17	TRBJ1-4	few	CASSQVHMGFYDEKLFF	TGCGCCAGCAGCCAAGTCCATATGGGATTTTATGATGAAAAACTGTTTTTT
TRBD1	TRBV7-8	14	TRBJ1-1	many	CASSLGGQRGEAFF	TGTGCCAGCAGCTTAGGGGGACAGCGCGGCGAAGCTTTCTTT
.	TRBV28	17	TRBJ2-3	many	CASGLGGLRDGTDTQYF	TGTGCCAGCGGGTTAGGTGGCCTCAGGGATGGCACAGATACGCAGTATTTT
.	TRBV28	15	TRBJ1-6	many	CASSRTGFYNSPLHF	TGTGCCAGCAGCCGAACAGGGTTCTATAATTCACCCCTCCACTTT
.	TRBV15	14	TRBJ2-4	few	CATSRATGKDIQYF	TGTGCCACCAGCAGAGCCACAGGGAAGGACATTCAGTACTTC
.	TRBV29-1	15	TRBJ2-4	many	CSVGGGTLAKNIQYF	TGCAGCGTTGGAGGGGGGACCCTAGCCAAAAACATTCAGTACTTC
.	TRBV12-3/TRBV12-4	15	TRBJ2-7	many	CASSLSRDGPYEQYF	TGTGCCAGCAGTTTATCGAGAGACGGGCCCTACGAGCAGTACTTC
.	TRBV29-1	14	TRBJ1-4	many	CSVAGGSTNEKLFF	TGCAGCGTTGCCGGGGGATCTACTAATGAAAAACTGTTTTTT
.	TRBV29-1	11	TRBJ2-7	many	CSVGERYEQYF	TGCAGCGTGGGGGAACGCTACGAGCAGTACTTC
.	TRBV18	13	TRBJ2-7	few	CASSGEAPYEQYF	TGTGCCAGCTCTGGGGAGGCGCCCTACGAGCAGTACTTC
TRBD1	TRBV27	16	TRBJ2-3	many	CASSLLTGQGTDTQYF	TGTGCCAGCAGTTTATTGACAGGGCAGGGCACAGATACGCAGTATTTT
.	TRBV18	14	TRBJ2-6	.	CASSSGVGANVLTF	TGTGCCAGCTCATCGGGAGTTGGGGCCAACGTCCTGACTTTC
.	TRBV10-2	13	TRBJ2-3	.	CASSEGGAVTQYF	TGCGCCAGCAGTGAAGGGGGGGCGGTTACGCAGTATTTT
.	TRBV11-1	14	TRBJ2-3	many	CASSLGVTTDTQYF	TGTGCCAGCAGCTTGGGGGTTACCACAGATACGCAGTATTTT